A selection of T cell receptor beta chains follows, all from one sample in a study of cytomegalovirus exposure and HLA in healthy donors. Some clones are missing from TCRdb's copy, which holds only in-frame ones; the method was immunoSEQ multiplex PCR. Of under 200,000 clones in the sample, roughly 75% were seen once. Material for sequencing was PBMCs. These receptors originate from a female donor in good health and CMV-seronegative. Both conserved end residues are part of each CDR3. The order of the fields is clone size, J gene, V gene, D gene, CDR3 protein, CDR3 DNA. The D gene is left open where the match is weak. Clone size is stated in some rows and not others, as once, few, many or a class when expanded.

NA TRBJ2-3 TRBV7-8 TRBD2 CASTPPLRWGGHTQYF TGTGCCAGCACCCCACCCCTCCGGTGGGGGGGACATACGCAGTATTTT
NA TRBJ1-5 TRBV4-2 NA CASSQPDTGSQPQHF TGTGCCAGCAGCCAACCTGATACAGGGTCTCAGCCCCAGCATTTT
NA TRBJ2-2 TRBV5-1 TRBD2 CASVARREGRTGELFF TGCGCCAGCGTCGCCCGGCGGGAGGGCCGCACCGGGGAGCTGTTTTTT
NA TRBJ1-4 TRBV7-2 NA CASSSRPPGGKLFF TGTGCCAGCAGCTCTAGGCCCCCCGGGGGAAAACTGTTTTTT
NA TRBJ2-1 TRBV4-3 NA CASSQDYSYNEQFF TGCGCCAGCAGCCAAGACTACAGCTACAATGAGCAGTTCTTC
NA TRBJ2-7 TRBV18 NA CASSPRPAASYEQYF TGTGCCAGCTCACCAAGGCCAGCGGCCTCCTACGAGCAGTACTTC
NA TRBJ1-4 TRBV11-2 NA CASSTSGGEKLFF TGTGCCAGCAGCACCTCGGGGGGTGAAAAACTGTTTTTT
NA TRBJ1-1 TRBV6-1 NA CASSPQWNTEAFF TGTGCCAGCAGTCCCCAGTGGAACACTGAAGCTTTCTTT
NA TRBJ2-1 TRBV7-9 TRBD1 CASSPGQVSYNEQFF TGTGCCAGCAGCCCGGGACAGGTTTCCTACAATGAGCAGTTCTTC
NA TRBJ1-2 TRBV5-5 NA CASSLGERGLAYGYTF TGTGCCAGCAGCTTGGGAGAGCGGGGGCTCGCCTATGGCTACACCTTC
NA TRBJ2-7 TRBV28 TRBD1 CASRPQGVAGYEQYF TGTGCCAGCAGGCCGCAGGGGGTGGCGGGTTACGAGCAGTACTTC
NA TRBJ1-1 TRBV19 TRBD1 CASTLLGTGSWTEAFF TGTGCCAGTACCCTCCTCGGGACAGGGTCGTGGACTGAAGCTTTCTTT
NA TRBJ2-2 TRBV5-1 TRBD1 CASSYGTGGFTGELFF TGCGCCAGCAGCTACGGGACAGGGGGCTTCACCGGGGAGCTGTTTTTT
NA TRBJ1-1 TRBV6-1 TRBD1 CASSPTGSTEAFF TGTGCCAGCAGCCCGACAGGGAGCACTGAAGCTTTCTTT
NA TRBJ2-1 TRBV7-2 TRBD2 CASSAGSGLAGNEQFF TGTGCCAGCAGCGCAGGCAGTGGGCTAGCGGGCAATGAGCAGTTCTTC
NA TRBJ1-3 TRBV30 NA CAWNDLGNTIYF TGTGCCTGGAACGATCTAGGAAACACCATATATTTT
NA TRBJ2-2 TRBV6-1 TRBD2 CASSGVAGGGTGELFF TGTGCCAGCAGTGGGGTAGCGGGAGGGGGAACCGGGGAGCTGTTTTTT
NA TRBJ2-7 TRBV19 TRBD2 CASSLGRNYEQYF TGTGCCAGTAGTCTCGGGAGGAACTACGAGCAGTACTTC
NA TRBJ2-1 TRBV28 TRBD2 CASLGLARLNEQFF TGTGCCAGCCTGGGACTAGCGCGCCTCAATGAGCAGTTCTTC
NA TRBJ2-7 TRBV9 TRBD2 CASSGGGEQYF TGTGCCAGCAGCGGGGGGGGCGAGCAGTACTTC
NA TRBJ1-3 TRBV28 NA CASSKARDTIYF TGTGCCAGCAGCAAAGCTCGGGACACCATATATTTT
NA TRBJ1-1 TRBV27 TRBD1 CASASTGGAMNTEAFF TGTGCCAGCGCCTCAACAGGGGGCGCGATGAACACTGAAGCTTTCTTT
NA TRBJ2-5 TRBV6-5 TRBD2 CASSPGGLAGGTQYF TGTGCCAGCAGCCCCGGGGGACTAGCGGGGGGGACCCAGTACTTC
once TRBJ2-6 TRBV7-8 TRBD1 CASDTGGASGANVLTF TGTGCCAGCGACACAGGGGGCGCCTCTGGGGCCAACGTCCTGACTTTC
NA TRBJ1-1 TRBV18 NA CASSPLAGDTNTEAFF TGTGCCAGCTCACCATTGGCAGGGGATACTAACACTGAAGCTTTCTTT
NA TRBJ1-1 TRBV5-4 TRBD1 CASSLQGGTEAFF TGTGCCAGCAGCTTACAGGGGGGGACTGAAGCTTTCTTT
NA TRBJ2-1 TRBV6-6 TRBD1 CASSSRDRSYNEQFF TGTGCCAGCAGTTCCCGGGACAGGAGCTACAATGAGCAGTTCTTC
once TRBJ1-1 TRBV7-2 NA CASSLVGAGNTEAFF TGTGCCAGCAGCTTAGTAGGGGCCGGGAACACTGAAGCTTTCTTT
NA TRBJ1-2 TRBV11-2 TRBD1 CASDSLRGPYGYTF TGTGCCAGCGACTCCCTCAGGGGGCCCTATGGCTACACCTTC
NA TRBJ1-2 TRBV5-4 NA CASSLKGVFNYGYTF TGTGCCAGCAGCTTGAAGGGGGTCTTCAACTATGGCTACACCTTC
NA TRBJ2-7 TRBV18 TRBD1 CASSPGQATIYEQYF TGTGCCAGCTCACCGGGACAGGCAACCATCTACGAGCAGTACTTC
NA TRBJ2-7 TRBV5-5 NA CASSLAGLQGLDEQYF TGTGCCAGCAGCTTGGCGGGCTTACAGGGCCTCGACGAGCAGTACTTC
NA TRBJ2-7 TRBV15 TRBD2 CATSRGLSRTSGYPYEQYF TGTGCCACCAGCAGAGGTTTATCTCGGACTAGCGGGTACCCCTACGAGCAGTACTTC
NA TRBJ2-1 TRBV5-1 TRBD1 CASSLAWDRGVSEQFF TGCGCCAGCAGCTTGGCTTGGGACAGGGGGGTTAGTGAGCAGTTCTTC
NA TRBJ1-5 TRBV4-2 TRBD1 CASSQGGQVDQPQHF TGTGCCAGCAGCCAGGGGGGACAGGTCGATCAGCCCCAGCATTTT
NA TRBJ2-2 TRBV7-8 NA CASSFNGQDTGELFF TGTGCCAGCAGCTTTAATGGACAAGACACCGGGGAGCTGTTTTTT
NA TRBJ2-1 TRBV5-1 NA CASSSRGLAEGEEQFF TGCGCCAGCAGCTCCAGAGGGCTAGCGGAGGGGGAGGAGCAGTTCTTC
NA TRBJ2-1 TRBV15 TRBD1 CATSRETGVNEQFF TGTGCCACCAGCAGAGAGACAGGGGTGAATGAGCAGTTCTTC
NA TRBJ1-1 TRBV19 TRBD1 CASSKGTGANTEAFF TGTGCCAGTAGTAAGGGGACAGGGGCGAACACTGAAGCTTTCTTT
NA TRBJ1-6 TRBV6-6 NA CASREGLLYNSPLHF TGTGCCAGCAGGGAGGGACTGCTCTATAATTCACCCCTCCACTTT
NA TRBJ2-5 TRBV5-6 TRBD1 CASSLGTGGGETQYF TGTGCCAGCAGCTTGGGTACAGGGGGTGGGGAGACCCAGTACTTC
NA TRBJ2-5 TRBV11-1 NA CASSPWTQETQYF TGTGCCAGCAGCCCGTGGACTCAAGAGACCCAGTACTTC
NA TRBJ2-1 TRBV30 NA CAWRRVMRGGDEQFF TGTGCCTGGAGACGGGTTATGAGGGGGGGCGATGAGCAGTTCTTC
NA TRBJ2-7 TRBV18 NA CASSPSGRNYEQYF TGTGCCAGCTCACCAAGCGGACGGAACTACGAGCAGTACTTC
NA TRBJ2-3 TRBV15 TRBD2 CATREGLAGSTQYF TGTGCCACCAGGGAGGGACTAGCGGGTTCTACGCAGTATTTT
NA TRBJ1-3 TRBV4-1 TRBD1 CASSPRQGVPGNTIYF TGCGCCAGCAGCCCTCGACAGGGGGTTCCTGGAAACACCATATATTTT
NA TRBJ2-1 TRBV30 TRBD1 CAWSPLDRGEFF TGTGCCTGGAGTCCATTAGACAGGGGGGAGTTCTTC